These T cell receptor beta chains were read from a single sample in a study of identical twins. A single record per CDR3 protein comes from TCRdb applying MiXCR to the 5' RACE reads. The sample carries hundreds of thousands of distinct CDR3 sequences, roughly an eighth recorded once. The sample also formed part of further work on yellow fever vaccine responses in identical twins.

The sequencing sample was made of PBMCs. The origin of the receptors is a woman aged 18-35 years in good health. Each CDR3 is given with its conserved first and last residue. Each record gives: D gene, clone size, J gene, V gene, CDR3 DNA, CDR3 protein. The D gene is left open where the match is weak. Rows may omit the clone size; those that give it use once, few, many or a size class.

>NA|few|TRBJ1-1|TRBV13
TGTGCCAGCAGCCATACGTCGGGGGGGCGCCGGGGTGAAGCTTTCTTT
CASSHTSGGRRGEAFF
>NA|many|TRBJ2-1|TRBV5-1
TGTGCCAGCAGCCTGAGCTCCTACAATGAGCAGTTCTTC
CASSLSSYNEQFF
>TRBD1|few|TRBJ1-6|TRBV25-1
TGTGCCAGTGACACAGGGGCGGGAAGTTCACCCCTCCACTTT
CASDTGAGSSPLHF
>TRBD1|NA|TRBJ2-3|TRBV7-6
TGTGCCAGCAGCCATACAGGGGGCGTGCTAGATACGCAGTATTTT
CASSHTGGVLDTQYF
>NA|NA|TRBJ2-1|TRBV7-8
TGTGCCAGCAGCTCTCATGGTGTGCAGTTCTTC
CASSSHGVQFF
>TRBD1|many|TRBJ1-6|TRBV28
TGTGCCAGCAGTCAGACAGGGGAAAATTCACCCCTCCACTTT
CASSQTGENSPLHF
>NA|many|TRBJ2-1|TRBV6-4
TGTGCCAGCAGTGAAGGGCGCAATGAGCAGTTCTTC
CASSEGRNEQFF
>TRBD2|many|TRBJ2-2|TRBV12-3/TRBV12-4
TGTGCCAGCCAAGGACTGGGAGGGACCGGGGAGCTGTTTTTT
CASQGLGGTGELFF
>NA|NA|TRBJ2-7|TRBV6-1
TGTGCCAGCACCACCTCACCGGGACCAAACTACGAGCAGTACTTC
CASTTSPGPNYEQYF
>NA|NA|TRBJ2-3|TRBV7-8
TGTGCCAGCAGCTCCAAACCGTTATTGTCTACGCAGTATTTT
CASSSKPLLSTQYF
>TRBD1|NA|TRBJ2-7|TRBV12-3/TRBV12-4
TGTGCCAGCGGAGTTTGGGGGACAGGGAAATACGAGCAGTACTTC
CASGVWGTGKYEQYF
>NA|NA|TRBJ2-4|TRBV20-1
TGCAGTGCGAGGACTCCGCCTAACATTCAGTACTTC
CSARTPPNIQYF
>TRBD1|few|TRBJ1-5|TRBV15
TGTGCCACCACCAGGGACAGGGGCGGTCAGCCCCAGCATTTT
CATTRDRGGQPQHF
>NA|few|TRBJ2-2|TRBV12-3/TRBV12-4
TGTGCCAGCAAGCAGGCGAACACCGGGGAGCTGTTTTTT
CASKQANTGELFF
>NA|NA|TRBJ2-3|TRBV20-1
TGCAGTGCTGACCGAATCACAGATACGCAGTATTTT
CSADRITDTQYF